This T cell receptor (beta chain) came from a study of T cell responses to AZD1222 COVID-19 vaccine. Germline V lookup: CDR1 LNHDA, CDR2 SQIVND (reference sequence). V lost 3 bases, J lost 2 bases, and 14 bases lay in between. CDR3 length: 16 amino acids. Clones were sequenced by immunoSEQ multiplex PCR, and TCRdb holds only the in-frame ones, with some missing. The sample records 120,000 to 150,000 clones, around nine tenths being singletons. Points from the study as a whole: Donors were mostly white British, more females; clonal diversity possibly underestimated.

About this clone itself: Its antigen is not identified.

The receptor's source is an adult in good health. The chain employs TRBV19 and TRBJ1-5, with D possibly being TRBD1 (6 bases). Sample: peripheral blood, taken on day 0 of AZD1222 vaccination. The CDR3 region has the DNA TGTGCCAGTAGTATCGGCACAGGGCCGGGCAATCAGCCCCAGCATTTT. Translating gives CASSIGTGPGNQPQHF.